This passage covers 25 T cell receptor beta chains from one sample sequenced in a study of OX40 agonist ivuxolimab in advanced cancers. Assay used: immunoSEQ multiplex PCR; TCRdb lists only in-frame clones, some missing. The repertoire includes about 74,000 clones, roughly four fifths of them detected once, and approximately 7% sits in the top ten. The starting material was CD4+ or CD8+ T cells sorted from blood, obtained in a trial of the OX40 agonist ivuxolimab. Receptor source: an adult with an advanced solid tumor such as melanoma, head and neck, liver or kidney cancer.

The V call is TRBV4-3, the J call TRBJ2-2, with TRBD1 identical over 10 bases. This CDR3 is 14 amino acids long. The V gene end was trimmed by 3 bases and the J gene end by 6 bases; junction bases not matched to a gene: 1. Germline assignment: CDR1 LGHNA and CDR2 YSLEER. Here the CDR3 reads CASSHGTGAGELFF. The CDR3 DNA reads TGCGCCAGCAGCCATGGGACAGGGGCCGGGGAGCTGTTTTTT.

The V call is TRBV11-2, the J call TRBJ1-4; D remains ambiguous. Germline CDR1 and CDR2: SGHAT and FQNNGV. The CDR3 has 14 amino acids. The V and J ends lost 0 bases and 4 bases respectively, with 6 bases between them. CDR3 sequence: CASSLDSVNEKLFF. The CDR3 bases are TGTGCCAGCAGCTTAGATTCAGTTAATGAAAAACTGTTTTTT.

The CDR3 DNA reads TGTGCCAGCAGTCTCGACAGGGTCCACGAGCAGTACGTC. It translates to CASSLDRVHEQYV. The chain has TRBV28 and TRBJ2-7; 7 bases fit TRBD1. The CDR3 extends over 13 amino acids. With 5 bases clipped from V and 5 bases from J, the junction kept 6 bases outside the gene matches. Germline V gives CDR1 MDHEN, CDR2 SYDVKM.

The chain recombines TRBV28 with TRBJ1-4; unclear D gene. V was pared by 3 bases and J by 0 bases, with 32 bases between. The CDR3 covers 23 residues. CDR1 and CDR2 (germline): MDHEN, SYDVKM. The CDR3 DNA reads TGTGCCAGCAGTTTGAACCAACCCGCGCAGGCAGCACTCGATCGCCCAACTAATGAAAAACTGTTTTTT. Amino acid sequence: CASSLNQPAQAALDRPTNEKLFF.

The chain combines TRBV2 with TRBJ2-3; 7 bases are shared with TRBD2. This CDR3 comprises 12 residues. The germline V gene has CDR1 SNHLY and CDR2 FYNNEI. The CDR3 loop reads CAGSGTSDTQYF. CDR3 coding DNA: TGTGCTGGAAGCGGGACTTCAGATACGCAGTATTTT.

The CDR3 sequence is CASSPGLAETYEQYF. The CDR3 nucleotides read TGTGCCAGCAGCCCGGGACTAGCGGAGACCTACGAGCAGTACTTC. The genes are TRBV5-4 and TRBJ2-7, with 11 nucleotides matching TRBD2. J gave up 2 bases and V 4 bases, and 5 bases lay outside the gene matches. The CDR3 length is 15 residues. From germline, CDR1 is SGHNT and CDR2 YYREEE (reference sequence).

The V and J genes are TRBV19 and TRBJ2-7, with 9 bases that match TRBD1. J lost 3 bases, V lost 3 bases, and 3 bases had no gene match. Per germline, CDR1 LNHDA and CDR2 SQIVND (reference sequence). This CDR3 has 14 amino acids. CDR3 amino acids: CASSMGTGYYEQYV. The CDR3 region has the DNA TGTGCCAGTAGTATGGGGACAGGGTACTACGAGCAGTACGTC.

The V call is TRBV6-5, the J call TRBJ1-2, with D hard to call. The V gene lost 5 bases and the J gene lost 0 bases, with 10 bases spanning the gap. Germline loops: CDR1 MNHEY, CDR2 SVGAGI. The CDR3 runs to 14 residues. The CDR3 coding sequence is TGTGCCAGCAGTACGGGAGGGCCTAACTATGGCTACACCTTC. Residues: CASSTGGPNYGYTF.

In its sample, this clone was seen once. The chain has TRBV10-1 and TRBJ1-2; no definite D call. Trimming removed 0 bases from V and 8 bases from J, with 10 bases in between. Germline V gene lookup returns CDR1 WNHNN and CDR2 SYGVQD (reference sequence). The CDR3 has 13 amino acids. The CDR3 coding sequence is TGCGCCAGCAGTGAGTCGTCACCTGTCGGCTACACCTTC. Amino acid sequence: CASSESSPVGYTF.

The chain uses TRBV30 and TRBJ2-7; 9 positions agree with TRBD1. V lost 0 bases, J lost 12 bases, and 6 bases stayed unmatched. CDR3 length: 12 amino acids. CDR1 is GTSNPN, CDR2 SVGIG, per germline (reference sequence). The CDR3 sequence: CAWSVDRDRAYF. For the CDR3, the DNA is TGTGCCTGGAGTGTAGACCGGGACAGGGCGTACTTC.

The chain couples TRBV5-4 to TRBJ2-7, with 10 positions matching TRBD1. The CDR3 spans 15 residues. J gave up 1 base and V 3 bases, and 4 bases lay outside the gene matches. The germline gives CDR1 SGHNT, CDR2 YYREEE (reference sequence). CDR3 sequence reads: CASSSWDRGSYEQYF. The CDR3 DNA sequence: TGTGCCAGCAGCTCGTGGGACAGGGGATCCTACGAGCAGTACTTC.

CDR3 sequence (DNA): TGTGCCAGCAGTTTATCCCCGTTTTACTCTGGGGCCAACGTCCTGACTTTC. Protein product: CASSLSPFYSGANVLTF. J is TRBJ2-6 and V is TRBV28; D not resolved. CDR1 MDHEN and CDR2 SYDVKM come from the germline V gene. The CDR3 totals 17 residues. V dropped 1 base and J dropped 0 bases, with 10 bases sitting between them. Complete variable domain (other parts from reference TRBV28 and TRBJ2-6): DVKVTQSSRYLVKRTGEKVFLECVQDMDHENMFWYRQDPGLGLRLIYFSYDVKMKEKGDIPEGYSVSREKKERFSLILESASTNQTSMYLCASSLSPFYSGANVLTFGAGSRLTVL.

J is TRBJ1-1 and V is TRBV2, with TRBD1 matching 7 bases. The junction had 4 bases not matched to a gene; V was cut back by 7 bases and J by 5 bases. CDR3 length: 12 residues. Germline CDR1 is SNHLY and CDR2 is FYNNEI. CDR3 protein: CASNRGRTEAFF. CDR3 bases: TGTGCCAGCAACAGGGGTCGGACTGAAGCTTTCTTT.

The CDR3 region has the DNA TGTGCCAGCAGTTTATTCCTTGGGCCCATCGGGGGCTACACCTTC. As protein: CASSLFLGPIGGYTF. The rearrangement joins TRBV28 to TRBJ1-2; D unresolved. V lost 1 base and J lost 8, with 17 bases in between. The CDR3 totals 15 residues. Germline CDR1 MDHEN, CDR2 SYDVKM.

V is TRBV5-1 and J is TRBJ1-5; D perhaps matches TRBD1 (6 bases). CDR1 and CDR2 from the germline V gene are SGHRS and YFSETQ. CDR3 size: 15 residues. Trimming cost V 1 base and J 4 bases, with 12 bases left between them. As DNA, the CDR3 is TGCGCCAGCAGCTTGTATGGGGGCCCGAATCAGCCCCAGCATTTT. Protein: CASSLYGGPNQPQHF. The full variable domain, in which reference TRBV5-1 and TRBJ1-5 provide the parts outside the CDR3, is KAGVTQTPRYLIKTRGQQVTLSCSPISGHRSVSWYQQTPGQGLQFLFEYFSETQRNKGNFPGRFSGRQFSNSRSEMNVSTLELGDSALYLCASSLYGGPNQPQHFGDGTRLSIL.

The rearrangement joins TRBV5-1 to TRBJ1-6; 8 bases match TRBD1. V lost 2 bases, J lost 8 bases, and 6 bases stayed unmatched. Germline V gives CDR1 SGHRS, CDR2 YFSETQ. The CDR3 is 15 residues long. CDR3 DNA sequence: TGCGCCAGCAGCTTTACTGGACAGGGAGATTCACCCCTCCACTTT. It encodes CASSFTGQGDSPLHF.

The chain couples TRBV7-8 to TRBJ2-5; D uncertain. The germline V and J ends were trimmed by 0 bases and 4 bases, with 6 bases remaining between them. The CDR3 spans 13 residues. The germline V gene encodes CDR1 SGHVS and CDR2 FQNEAQ. CDR3 region: CASSLAMRETQYF. In DNA form, the CDR3 reads TGTGCCAGCAGCTTAGCGATGAGAGAGACCCAGTACTTC.

This clone was seen a handful of times. The CDR3 spells CASSPRSGASPYF. Here the CDR3 DNA reads TGTGCCAGCAGCCCCCGGAGTGGGGCAAGCCCGTACTTC. The V and J genes are TRBV7-8 and TRBJ2-7, with D possibly matching TRBD1 (5 bases). Trimming pared 5 bases from V and 12 bases from J, leaving 20 bases between. Germline assignment: CDR1 SGHVS and CDR2 FQNEAQ. The CDR3 is 13 residues long.

The V and J genes are TRBV19 and TRBJ1-5; 7 bases line up with TRBD1. CDR3 length equals 16 residues. In germline, CDR1 is LNHDA, CDR2 SQIVND (reference sequence). J was trimmed by 4 bases and V by 7 bases; bases with no gene match: 13. The CDR3 loop is CASTIGSGTANQPQHF. CDR3 bases: TGTGCCAGTACCATAGGATCCGGGACAGCTAATCAGCCCCAGCATTTT.

The chain employs TRBV6-4 and TRBJ2-3; D is possibly TRBD1 (5 bases). Germline V gene lookup returns CDR1 MRHNA and CDR2 SNTAGT. The CDR3 spans 13 residues. Deletions cut 5 bases from V and 4 bases from J, with 10 bases between. CDR3 loop: CASSTTDPDTQYF. DNA of the CDR3: TGTGCCAGCAGTACGACAGATCCAGATACGCAGTATTTT.

V gene TRBV28 combines with J gene TRBJ2-2, with 7 bases aligning to TRBD2. Unmatched junction bases numbered 7, after V lost 6 bases and J lost 6 bases. The CDR3 is 14 residues long. Germline CDR1 is MDHEN and CDR2 is SYDVKM. The CDR3 DNA sequence: TGTGCCAGCAGCGGACTAGTCCGGGCCGGGGAGCTGTTTTTT. Its protein product is CASSGLVRAGELFF.

CDR3 nucleotides: TGTGCCAGCAGCTTAGCCGTTGGCACTGAAGCTTTCTTT. It encodes CASSLAVGTEAFF. The chain couples TRBV11-3 to TRBJ1-1; D unresolved. V lost 1 base to trimming and J lost 4 bases, with 7 bases between them. CDR3 length: 13 amino acids. From germline, CDR1 is SGHNT and CDR2 YENEEA.

The V gene is TRBV5-1, the J gene TRBJ1-5, with TRBD1 matching 11 bases. Germline V gene data show CDR1 as SGHRS and CDR2 as YFSETQ. The ends lost 4 bases at V and 7 bases at J; junction bases unmatched: 7. The CDR3 sequence is 15 residues long. This CDR3 reads CASSPGTGGRQPQHF. The CDR3 bases are TGCGCCAGCAGCCCAGGGACAGGGGGAAGGCAGCCCCAGCATTTT.

The rearrangement uses TRBV4-3 and TRBJ1-1, with 7 bases aligning to TRBD1. V trimming: 0 bases; J trimming: 5 bases; junction bases outside the gene matches: 15. The CDR3 runs 18 residues. The V gene's germline CDR1 is LGHNA and CDR2 YSLEER. In DNA form, the CDR3 reads TGCGCCAGCAGCCAAGATAAAGGAAGTGGACAGGTGGGGACTGAAGCTTTCTTT. Translated, it gives CASSQDKGSGQVGTEAFF.

The chain carries TRBV5-1 and TRBJ2-1; perhaps TRBD1 as D (5 bases). The V and J ends lost 0 bases and 0 bases respectively, with 16 bases between them. Germline V CDR1 and CDR2: SGHRS, YFSETQ. CDR3 length equals 18 residues. The CDR3 sequence: CASSLAPPGLGSYNEQFF. The CDR3 DNA is TGCGCCAGCAGCTTGGCCCCGCCAGGGTTGGGCTCCTACAATGAGCAGTTCTTC.